The 26 T cell receptor beta chains below all came from one sample that was sequenced in a study of CD8+ T cells in alopecia areata. As to treatment: oral pan-JAK inhibitor, 5-10 mg twice daily. The authors extracted RNA and reverse transcribed it into cDNA as the sequencing template. Clones were sequenced by immunoSEQ multiplex PCR, and TCRdb holds only the in-frame ones, with some missing. This table holds a few hundred thousand clones, about 62% found once. The specimen comprised CD4+ T cells sorted from blood, sampled at week 52, from a patient treated with tofacitinib. All receptors derive from a human donor with alopecia areata.

The chain links TRBV11-2 to TRBJ2-3, with 11 bases that match TRBD2. Per germline, CDR1 SGHAT and CDR2 FQNNGV. The length of the CDR3 is 17 residues. J gave up 4 bases and V 4 bases, and 10 bases lay outside the gene matches. This CDR3 reads CASSSSPLAGGPDTQYF. For the CDR3, the DNA is TGTGCCAGCAGCTCCAGCCCTCTAGCGGGGGGCCCAGATACGCAGTATTTT.

V gene TRBV7-2 combines with J gene TRBJ1-5; unclear D gene. From germline, CDR1 is SGHTA and CDR2 FQGNSA. V was cut by 5 bases and J by 6 bases, with 14 bases left in between. The CDR3 extends over 14 amino acids. In DNA, the CDR3 is TGTGCCAGCAGCCGGTGGGGAGAGTCTCAGCCCCAGCATTTT. This encodes CASSRWGESQPQHF.

This chain links TRBV30 with TRBJ2-5; 9 bases fit TRBD1. J was trimmed by 6 bases and V by 5 bases; bases with no gene match: 4. Germline CDR1 GTSNPN, CDR2 SVGIG (reference sequence). The CDR3 runs 12 residues. DNA for the CDR3: TGTGCCTGGGACAGGGGGACGCAGACCCAGTACTTC. The encoded protein is CAWDRGTQTQYF.

This clone was observed a handful of times. The chain is built from TRBV20-1 and TRBJ2-1, with D tentatively TRBD1 (5 bases). The ends were cut back, 6 bases at V and 10 bases at J, with 13 bases in the middle. This CDR3 is 11 amino acids long. In germline, CDR1 is DFQATT, CDR2 SNEGSKA (reference sequence). CDR3 loop: CSAPVGAEQFF. DNA of the CDR3: TGCAGTGCCCCCGTAGGGGCGGAGCAGTTCTTC.

This chain joins TRBV5-1 and TRBJ2-5; D call uncertain. The germline V and J ends were trimmed by 0 bases and 4 bases, with 7 bases remaining between them. The CDR3 runs 13 residues. CDR1 SGHRS and CDR2 YFSETQ come from the germline V gene. The CDR3 sequence: CASSLGAAETQYF. CDR3 in DNA: TGCGCCAGCAGCTTGGGCGCGGCAGAGACCCAGTACTTC.

V usage is TRBV7-3 and J usage is TRBJ2-1; tentative D call: TRBD2 (5 bases). The CDR3 has 16 residues. CDR1 is SGHTA and CDR2 is FQGTGA in the germline V gene. Trimming pared 0 bases from V and 2 bases from J, leaving 11 bases between. The CDR3 DNA reads TGTGCCAGCAGCTTAACGGCTAGCTACACCTACAATGAGCAGTTCTTC. It translates to CASSLTASYTYNEQFF.

V and J are TRBV30 and TRBJ2-1, with unresolved D. CDR1 and CDR2 from the germline V gene are GTSNPN and SVGIG (reference sequence). This CDR3 has 12 residues. Trimming removed 4 bases from V and 4 bases from J, with 8 bases in between. The CDR3 loop is CAWNTLYNEQFF. The CDR3 region has the DNA TGTGCCTGGAACACGCTTTACAATGAGCAGTTCTTC.

The CDR3 is CASTVNRVSQETQYF. In DNA, the CDR3 is TGTGCCAGCACCGTAAACAGGGTTTCCCAAGAGACCCAGTACTTC. The chain employs TRBV7-9 and TRBJ2-5; tentatively, D is TRBD1 (6 bases). CDR1 SEHNR and CDR2 FQNEAQ come from the germline V gene (reference sequence). Trimming removed 7 bases from V and 1 base from J, with 16 bases in between. The CDR3 consists of 15 residues.

The chain combines TRBV5-6 with TRBJ2-5, with D possibly matching TRBD1 (6 bases). Germline V gene sequence: CDR1 SGHDT, CDR2 YYEEEE. CDR3 length equals 15 residues. With 2 bases removed from V and 5 bases from J, the gap between germline ends came to 16 bases. In DNA form, the CDR3 reads TGTGCCAGCAGCTTCACCTTCACAGGGTCGGAGACCCAGTACTTC. This encodes CASSFTFTGSETQYF. The full variable domain, in which reference TRBV5-6 and TRBJ2-5 provide the parts outside the CDR3, is DAGVTQSPTHLIKTRGQQVTLRCSPKSGHDTVSWYQQALGQGPQFIFQYYEEEERQRGNFPDRFSGHQFPNYSSELNVNALLLGDSALYLCASSFTFTGSETQYFGPGTRLLVL.

Here the CDR3 DNA reads TGTGCCAGCGGGGTAGATACGCAGTATTTT. Protein: CASGVDTQYF. The rearrangement joins TRBV9 to TRBJ2-3; no definite D call. Per germline, CDR1 SGDLS and CDR2 YYNGEE. The CDR3 spans 10 residues. V was trimmed by 7 bases and J by 5 bases, leaving 5 bases between them.

V and J are TRBV25-1 and TRBJ1-6; TRBD1 matches 7 bases. CDR1 MGHDK and CDR2 SYGVNS come from the germline V gene. With V trimmed by 3 bases and J by 10 bases, 9 bases remained unmatched. The length of the CDR3 is 15 residues. The CDR3 protein is CASSESTGIGSPLHF. The CDR3, as DNA: TGTGCCAGCAGTGAGTCGACAGGGATTGGCTCACCCCTCCACTTT.

The chain combines TRBV7-2 with TRBJ2-1; TRBD2 matches at 9 bases. This CDR3 is built from 16 residues. The V gene end was trimmed by 5 bases and the J gene end by 3 bases; junction bases not matched to a gene: 8. CDR1 and CDR2 (germline): SGHTA, FQGNSA. The CDR3 DNA sequence: TGTGCCAGCAGCCTTCTGCGGGGGGGTTTCTACAATGAGCAGTTCTTC. Amino acids: CASSLLRGGFYNEQFF.

About this clone itself: One end of the junction does not line up with germline, which may come from a read error. This chain uses TRBV30 with TRBJ1-6, with D hard to call. Germline assignment: CDR1 GTSNPN and CDR2 SVGIG (reference sequence). The CDR3 is 11 residues long. CDR3 DNA: TGTGCCTGGAGTGACTCAACAGCCACCTACTTT. Protein: CAWSDSTATYF.

The chain employs TRBV30 and TRBJ2-7; the D call may be TRBD1 or TRBD2 (5 bases each). With 0 bases removed from V and 5 bases from J, the gap between germline ends came to 11 bases. The CDR3 length is 13 residues. CDR1 is GTSNPN and CDR2 is SVGIG in the germline V gene (reference sequence). The CDR3 spells CAWSVGAGDEQYF. CDR3 bases: TGTGCCTGGAGTGTAGGGGCCGGGGACGAGCAGTACTTC.

This clone was observed a few times. The sample carries other DNA sequences with the same CDR3. The V gene is TRBV29-1, the J gene TRBJ2-7; no clear D gene. V was cut by 7 bases and J by 0 bases, with 10 bases left in between. The CDR3 covers 12 residues. Germline V gives CDR1 SQVTM, CDR2 ANQGSEA. CDR3 amino acids: CSATGNSYEQYF. CDR3 nucleotides: TGCAGCGCGACTGGAAACTCCTACGAGCAGTACTTC.

The chain combines TRBV29-1 with TRBJ1-5; D is unresolved. The germline V and J ends were trimmed by 5 bases and 3 bases, with 11 bases remaining between them. Per the germline V gene, CDR1 is SQVTM and CDR2 is ANQGSEA. This CDR3 region has 13 residues. In DNA form, the CDR3 reads TGCAGCGTTAGTCAGGAGATCAATCAGCCCCAGCATTTT. It encodes CSVSQEINQPQHF.

The V gene is TRBV29-1, the J gene TRBJ2-5; possibly TRBD1 or TRBD2 for D (6 bases each). V was cut by 4 bases and J by 2 bases, with 11 bases left in between. Germline V gene sequence: CDR1 SQVTM, CDR2 ANQGSEA. The CDR3 has 13 amino acids. The CDR3 coding sequence is TGCAGCGTTGGACGGGGGCAACAAGAGACCCAGTACTTC. It is translated as CSVGRGQQETQYF.

Regarding this clone: Distinct nucleotide sequences in the sample also encode this CDR3. This rearrangement joins TRBV29-1 to TRBJ2-7; 7 nucleotides agree with TRBD1. Trimming at V came to 4 bases and at J to 3 bases, leaving 3 bases not matched to a gene. This CDR3 is built from 12 residues. The germline CDR1 and CDR2 sequences are SQVTM and ANQGSEA. The DNA of the CDR3 is TGCAGCGTTGGGACAGGACTCTACGAGCAGTACTTC. It is translated as CSVGTGLYEQYF.

A remark on this clone: One end of the junction does not line up with germline, which may come from a read error. The chain recombines TRBV7-9 with TRBJ2-6; D might be TRBD1 or TRBD2, each matching 6 bases. Germline CDR1 SEHNR, CDR2 FQNEAQ (reference sequence). CDR3 length: 18 residues. The CDR3, as DNA: TGTGCCAGCTGCTTTCGGGTAGGGGGGAACTCTGGGGCCAACGTCCTGACTTTC. This sequence encodes CASCFRVGGNSGANVLTF.

This clone was counted once. The chain employs TRBV25-1 and TRBJ1-2; D remains ambiguous. This CDR3 comprises 14 residues. Germline V gene sequence: CDR1 MGHDK, CDR2 SYGVNS. Deletions cut 2 bases from V and 8 bases from J, with 15 bases between. The CDR3 loop reads CASSELTAERGYTF. The DNA for the CDR3 is TGTGCCAGCAGTGAACTAACAGCGGAACGAGGCTACACCTTC.

This chain joins TRBV10-3 and TRBJ1-4, with D unresolved. There are 13 residues in the CDR3. Trimming cost V 6 bases and J 6 bases, with 11 bases left between them. The V gene's germline CDR1 is ENHRY and CDR2 SYGVKD. In DNA, the CDR3 is TGTGCCATCAGCCAGAACATTGATGAAAAACTGTTTTTT. Protein: CAISQNIDEKLFF.

The genes are TRBV6-6 and TRBJ2-7, with D possibly matching TRBD1 (6 bases). The CDR3 sequence is 13 residues long. Germline lookup yields CDR1 MNHNY and CDR2 SVGAGI (reference sequence). The V end was cut by 8 bases, the J end by 2 bases, with 13 bases between. CDR3 DNA: TGTGCCAGCGGGCAAAAGGGGGCCTACGAGCAGTACTTC. Translation gives CASGQKGAYEQYF.

The V and J genes are TRBV5-1 and TRBJ2-7; TRBD2 is a possible D gene (5 bases). V was cut by 4 bases and J by 6 bases, with 14 bases left in between. The CDR3 runs to 13 residues. Germline assignment: CDR1 SGHRS and CDR2 YFSETQ. This chain's CDR3 is CASSPAGSLEQYF. The CDR3 DNA is TGCGCCAGCAGCCCCGCGGGTTCCCTCGAGCAGTACTTC.

The CDR3 nucleotides read TGTGCCAGCAGCCCCCAACAGGAGCGGTTTCCCCTCCACTTT. It yields the protein CASSPQQERFPLHF. The chain combines TRBV9 with TRBJ1-6; tentatively, D is TRBD1 (5 bases). Trimming left V 4 bases short and J 13 bases short, with 18 bases between. This CDR3 region has 14 residues. CDR1 is SGDLS, CDR2 YYNGEE, per germline.

As concerns this clone: The sample holds other DNA sequences that translate to the same CDR3. The V and J genes are TRBV30 and TRBJ1-5, with D possibly being TRBD1 (5 bases). CDR1 and CDR2 (germline): GTSNPN, SVGIG (reference sequence). The CDR3 runs to 13 residues. With 2 bases removed from V and 5 bases from J, the gap between germline ends came to 10 bases. The CDR3 protein is CAWSRGRDQPQHF. CDR3 DNA: TGTGCCTGGAGTAGGGGCAGGGATCAGCCCCAGCATTTT.

The chain is built from TRBV5-1 and TRBJ1-6; maybe TRBD1 (5 bases). Germline values: CDR1 SGHRS, CDR2 YFSETQ. Deletions cut 0 bases from V and 5 bases from J, with 12 bases between. The CDR3 has 16 residues. The CDR3 DNA sequence: TGCGCCAGCAGCTTGGGTTCCGGGACTAATAATTCACCCCTCCACTTT. It codes for CASSLGSGTNNSPLHF.